This T cell receptor (beta chain) was obtained from a study of T-cell reconstitution after alpha-beta-depleted transplantation in children. Findings and caveats of the study: T-cell numbers and diversity, one year after transplant, stemmed largely from T cells that were newly produced. Several patients had high TCRbeta diversity at day 60; it came from surviving recipient T cells and thymic progenitors.

This CDR3 contains 12 residues. From germline, CDR1 is GTSNPN and CDR2 SVGIG (reference sequence). V lost 3 bases, J lost 13 bases, and 13 bases lay in between. This clonotype was seen more than once but under ten times. What it recognizes is unknown. Researchers prepared the TCRbeta library using unique molecular identifiers, the study reports. TCRdb re-analysed the PCR reads in MiXCR, keeping a single row per CDR3 protein. The sample holds approximately 500,000 distinct CDR3 sequences; 25% to 30% are singletons and the top ten take 30% to 45%. The specimen was PBMCs, collected before TCRalphabeta/CD19-depleted stem cell transplant. The chain recombines TRBV30 with TRBJ1-6; no reliable D call. The TCR originated in a boy under two years old with Wiskott-Aldrich syndrome, due to receive a stem cell transplant. CDR3 sequence: CAWRTDRAPLHF. As DNA, the CDR3 is TGTGCCTGGAGAACCGACCGCGCGCCCCTCCACTTT.